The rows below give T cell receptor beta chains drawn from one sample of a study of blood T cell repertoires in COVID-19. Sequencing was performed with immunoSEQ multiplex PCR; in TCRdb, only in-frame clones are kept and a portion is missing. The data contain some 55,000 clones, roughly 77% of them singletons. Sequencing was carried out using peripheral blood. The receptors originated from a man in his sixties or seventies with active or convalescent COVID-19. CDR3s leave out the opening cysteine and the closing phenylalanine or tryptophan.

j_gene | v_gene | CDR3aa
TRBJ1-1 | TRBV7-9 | ASSFPGQRNTEAF
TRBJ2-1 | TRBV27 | ASSRAVTSKGEQF
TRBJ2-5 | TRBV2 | ASSGGGETQY
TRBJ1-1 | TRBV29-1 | SVVDRGRVDTEAF
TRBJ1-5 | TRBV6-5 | ASRRTGRNQPQH
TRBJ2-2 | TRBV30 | AWSATGTAFGAGELF
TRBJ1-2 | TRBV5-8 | ASSLVDRVGQPNYGYT
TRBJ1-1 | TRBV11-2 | ASSPGIPTEAF
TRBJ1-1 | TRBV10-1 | ASSESRTGLTTEAF
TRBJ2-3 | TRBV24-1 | ATRLTGSTDTQY
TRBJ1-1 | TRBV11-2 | ASSIQGREAF
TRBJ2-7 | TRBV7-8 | ASSSTRLYEQY
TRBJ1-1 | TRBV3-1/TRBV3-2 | ASSHPGQGAF
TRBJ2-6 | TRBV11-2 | ASSGRQGTPLT
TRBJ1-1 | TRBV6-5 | ASRLGTGYPEAF
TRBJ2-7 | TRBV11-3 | ASSPGQTITGQY
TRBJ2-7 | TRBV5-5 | ASSLAPGQGFYEQY
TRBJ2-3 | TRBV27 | ASSHSPAGLQRADTQY
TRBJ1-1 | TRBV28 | ASSSGQGRVDAF
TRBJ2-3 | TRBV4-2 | ASSQDLRSAGSADTQY
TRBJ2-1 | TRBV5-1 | ASSGSSGGAYNEQF
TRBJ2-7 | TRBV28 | AVTPPAGGREQY
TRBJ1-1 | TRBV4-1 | ASSQGLALGILNRGSEAF
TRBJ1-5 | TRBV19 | ASSIDPAGRNQPQH
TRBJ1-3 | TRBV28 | ASSLFVSPLDTIY
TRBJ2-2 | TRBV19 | ASRSAGDPSTGELF
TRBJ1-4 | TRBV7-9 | ASSTGTDEKLF
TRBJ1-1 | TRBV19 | ASSINDGRMNTEAF
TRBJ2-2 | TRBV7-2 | ASSPGGSSTGELF
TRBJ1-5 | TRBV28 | ASSPRIQPQH
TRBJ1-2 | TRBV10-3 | AELFGRGNYGYT
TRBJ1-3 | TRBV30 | AGNDGTLGNTIY
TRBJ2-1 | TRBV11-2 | ASSLVASGGYNEQF
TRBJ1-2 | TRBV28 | ASSLNPDRVGYT
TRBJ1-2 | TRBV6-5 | ASHFFDSLYGYT
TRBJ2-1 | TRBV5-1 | ASSPTLESEQF
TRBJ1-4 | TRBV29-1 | SVAGQPRGGLF
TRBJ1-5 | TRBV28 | ASTYRNNQPQH
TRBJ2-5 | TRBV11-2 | ASSWTSGGPQTQY
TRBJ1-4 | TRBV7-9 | ASSSTGEANEKLF
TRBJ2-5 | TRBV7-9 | ASSQGLAVETQY
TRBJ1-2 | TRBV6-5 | ASSYSTGNGYT